The 11 T cell receptor beta chains below all came from one sample that was sequenced in a study of T cells in localized non-small cell lung cancer. Measured with immunoSEQ multiplex PCR; TCRdb has only the in-frame clones, and not every one. The sample has about 33,000 clones, about nine tenths seen once. The starting material was peripheral blood, obtained before any cancer treatment. The receptors stem from a male donor aged 60 or over with stage III lung adenocarcinoma.

The chain is built from TRBV28 and TRBJ1-1; the D is unclear. CDR3 length equals 15 residues. Per the germline V gene, CDR1 is MDHEN and CDR2 is SYDVKM. Trimming left V 5 bases short and J 0 bases short, with 13 bases between. The DNA of the CDR3 is TGTGCCAGCAGTCGACGGAGGGCCATGAACACTGAAGCTTTCTTT. This sequence encodes CASSRRRAMNTEAFF.

The J gene is TRBJ1-4, the V gene TRBV5-1, with D uncertain. The CDR3 runs to 13 residues. Germline CDR1 SGHRS, CDR2 YFSETQ. Trimming left V 0 bases short and J 5 bases short, with 5 bases between. The CDR3 loop is CASSLEGNEKLFF. CDR3 coding DNA: TGCGCCAGCAGCTTGGAGGGAAATGAAAAACTGTTTTTT. Combining the CDR3 with reference TRBV5-1 and TRBJ1-4 gives the whole variable domain KAGVTQTPRYLIKTRGQQVTLSCSPISGHRSVSWYQQTPGQGLQFLFEYFSETQRNKGNFPGRFSGRQFSNSRSEMNVSTLELGDSALYLCASSLEGNEKLFFGSGTQLSVL.

V is TRBV5-5 and J is TRBJ2-7, with D perhaps assigned TRBD1 or TRBD2 (5 bases each). This CDR3 is built from 15 residues. Per the germline V gene, CDR1 is SGHKS and CDR2 is YYEKEE (reference sequence). The V gene lost 4 bases and the J gene lost 4 bases, with 18 bases spanning the gap. The CDR3 sequence: CASSRDQVLAYEQYF. CDR3 sequence (DNA): TGTGCCAGCAGCCGGGACCAGGTCCTTGCTTACGAGCAGTACTTC.

The rearrangement joins TRBV21-1 to TRBJ2-1; no DNA check was done on the table's D call, TRBD1. TRBV21-1 is designated a pseudogene. CDR3 length equals 16 residues. CDR3 sequence reads: CASSGRFGTGVYEQFF. The CDR3 DNA reads as TGTGCCAGCAGCGGGCGATTCGGGACAGGGGTCTATGAGCAGTTCTTC.

This chain links TRBV21-1 with TRBJ2-7; TRBD2, the D gene given by the table, was not confirmed from the DNA. TRBV21-1 is reported as a pseudogene. This CDR3 region has 14 residues. The CDR3 loop is CASSRLPRGYEQYF. As DNA, the CDR3 is TGTGCCAGCAGCAGGTTACCCCGGGGTTACGAGCAGTACTTC.

The chain links TRBV13 to TRBJ1-5, with D uncertain. The V and J ends lost 5 bases and 5 bases respectively, with 10 bases between them. Germline V lookup: CDR1 PRHDT, CDR2 FYEKMQ (reference sequence). The CDR3 extends over 13 amino acids. CDR3 protein: CASSNGRHQPQHF. As DNA, the CDR3 is TGTGCCAGCAGCAACGGACGGCATCAGCCCCAGCATTTT.

V gene TRBV30 combines with J gene TRBJ1-3; 8 nucleotides line up with TRBD1. The germline CDR1 and CDR2 sequences are GTSNPN and SVGIG (reference sequence). The trim removed 2 bases at V and 7 bases at J, leaving 7 bases unmatched. This CDR3 has 14 residues. The CDR3, as DNA: TGTGCCTGGAGTCGGACAGGGTATTCGAACACCATATATTTT. It is translated as CAWSRTGYSNTIYF.

This clone was recorded a few times. The chain couples TRBV29-1 to TRBJ1-1; no definite D call. V lost 4 bases and J lost 6, with 12 bases in between. In germline, CDR1 is SQVTM, CDR2 ANQGSEA. The CDR3 consists of 12 residues. The CDR3 sequence is CSVGRDSAEAFF. CDR3 nucleotides: TGCAGCGTTGGGCGGGATAGCGCTGAAGCTTTCTTT.

This sequence joins TRBV6-5 and TRBJ1-4; perhaps TRBD1 as D (5 bases). There are 13 residues in the CDR3. Deletions cut 2 bases from V and 6 bases from J, with 7 bases between. CDR1 MNHEY and CDR2 SVGAGI come from the germline V gene. CDR3 sequence reads: CASSYRGDEKLFF. The CDR3 bases are TGTGCCAGCAGTTACCGGGGCGATGAAAAACTGTTTTTT.

The chain uses TRBV5-4 and TRBJ1-4, with D possibly TRBD1 on 5 matching bases. Trimming took 0 bases from V and 6 from J, leaving 12 bases between them. Germline-derived CDR1 and CDR2 are SGHNT and YYREEE (reference sequence). The CDR3 contains 15 residues. CDR3 in DNA: TGTGCCAGCAGCTTGGTCGGGCTAGGGGATGAAAAACTGTTTTTT. Its translation is CASSLVGLGDEKLFF. Supplemented by reference TRBV5-4 and TRBJ1-4, the full variable domain reads ETGVTQSPTHLIKTRGQQVTLRCSSQSGHNTVSWYQQALGQGPQFIFQYYREEENGRGNFPPRFSGLQFPNYSSELNVNALELDDSALYLCASSLVGLGDEKLFFGSGTQLSVL.

This clone has more than one count but fewer than ten. The J gene is TRBJ1-5, the V gene TRBV19; D gene uncertain. The CDR3 spans 12 residues. CDR1 is LNHDA, CDR2 SQIVND, per germline (reference sequence). Between the trimmed V and J ends, which lost 4 bases and 4 bases, there was a span of 5 bases. The CDR3 spells CASSNSNQPQHF. CDR3 sequence (DNA): TGTGCCAGTAGTAACTCTAATCAGCCCCAGCATTTT.